This T cell receptor (beta chain) comes out of a study of identifying expanded T cells in peripheral blood. V was cut by 1 base and J by 7 bases, with 7 bases left in between. Germline CDR1 SNHLY, CDR2 FYNNEI. The CDR3 totals 12 residues. TCRdb's copy holds only in-frame clones and misses some; the assay was immunoSEQ multiplex PCR. The table lists about 83,000 clones, approximately 91% of them singletons. Material: blood. This chain joins TRBV2 and TRBJ1-2; D is ambiguous. This receptor was taken from a person between 18 and 75 years old in good health. The CDR3 is CASSEVGGGYTF. The DNA for the CDR3 is TGTGCCAGCAGTGAAGTTGGTGGTGGCTACACCTTC.